A single sample gave rise to the 26 T cell receptor beta chains below, sequenced in a study of patients and donors after allogeneic stem cell transplantation. TCRdb re-analysed the RT-PCR reads in MiXCR, keeping a single row per CDR3 protein. The sample consists of more than 850,000 distinct CDR3 sequences, 18% of them appearing once. The sequenced material came from blood, either unsorted or a sorted T cell fraction (not recorded which). The receptors were gathered from a human donor who was either an allogeneic HSCT recipient or a stem cell or donor lymphocyte infusion donor (not recorded which). It is not recorded whose cells these are; they may come from a transplant donor.

This clonotype was seen a handful of times. The chain employs TRBV4-2 and TRBJ2-2; D may be TRBD2 (5 bases). This CDR3 spans 16 amino acids. Germline loops: CDR1 LGHNA, CDR2 YNFKEQ. Trimming shortened V by 5 bases and J by 6 bases, and 19 bases separated the two germline ends. Here the CDR3 reads CASSENPRGRAGELFF. CDR3 bases: TGTGCCAGCAGCGAGAACCCCCGGGGAAGGGCCGGGGAGCTGTTTTTT.

V is TRBV7-2 and J is TRBJ1-1, with 7 bases identical to TRBD1. Germline V CDR1 and CDR2: SGHTA, FQGNSA. The CDR3 is made up of 16 amino acids. V lost 4 bases to trimming and J lost 0 bases; unmatched junction nucleotides: 8. CDR3: CASSSRTGVMNTEAFF. CDR3 nucleotides: TGTGCCAGCAGCTCTCGGACAGGAGTTATGAACACTGAAGCTTTCTTT.

The chain combines TRBV11-2 with TRBJ1-5, with TRBD1 as a possible D gene (6 bases). Germline V CDR1 and CDR2: SGHAT, FQNNGV. There are 18 residues in the CDR3. V lost 5 bases and J lost 0, with 20 bases in between. The CDR3 protein is CASSRQTGMEFSNQPQHF. The CDR3 DNA follows: TGTGCCAGCAGCCGTCAAACAGGGATGGAGTTTAGCAATCAGCCCCAGCATTTT.

CDR3 amino acids: CASSQSTGNEQFF. CDR3 DNA: TGTGCCAGCAGCCAGTCGACAGGCAATGAGCAGTTCTTC. The rearrangement uses TRBV14 and TRBJ2-1; a possible D gene is TRBD1 (6 bases). The CDR3 spans 13 residues. CDR1 is SGHDN and CDR2 is FVKESK in the germline V gene. Trimming took 3 bases from V and 6 from J, leaving 9 bases between them.

CDR3 loop: CASSYDRVDTEAFF. The CDR3 nucleotides read TGTGCCAGCAGCTACGACAGGGTAGACACTGAAGCTTTCTTT. This chain uses TRBV5-5 with TRBJ1-1, with 7 bases matching TRBD1. CDR1 SGHKS and CDR2 YYEKEE come from the germline V gene (reference sequence). V shed 3 bases and J 3 bases; nucleotides not matched to a gene: 5. The CDR3 extends over 14 amino acids.

This clonotype turned up a few times. Here the CDR3 reads CASSEGTSGNNEQFF. CDR3 coding DNA: TGTGCCAGCAGCGAAGGGACTAGCGGGAACAATGAGCAGTTCTTC. The chain couples TRBV7-2 to TRBJ2-1, with 13 bases matching TRBD2. Germline-derived CDR1 and CDR2 are SGHTA and FQGNSA. V was clipped by 5 bases and J by 5 bases; unmatched bases: 3. The CDR3 contains 15 residues.

This clonotype was detected only a few times. The chain carries TRBV5-1 and TRBJ2-5; no clear D gene. CDR1 is SGHRS and CDR2 is YFSETQ in the germline V gene. This CDR3 comprises 13 residues. The ends were cut back, 1 base at V and 4 bases at J, with 8 bases in the middle. CDR3 sequence: CASSLSVPETQYF. CDR3 in DNA: TGCGCCAGCAGCTTGTCTGTCCCAGAGACCCAGTACTTC.

This clonotype showed up just a few times. The chain links TRBV12-3 or TRBV12-4 to TRBJ2-2; D gene unclear. V was shortened by 6 bases and J by 7 bases, with 12 bases between the two germline ends. The CDR3 spans 13 residues. Written as DNA, the CDR3 is TGTGCCAGCAGCATGACCCTAGGCGGGGAGCTGTTTTTT. Residues: CASSMTLGGELFF.

The chain links TRBV27 to TRBJ2-2, with no clear D. This CDR3 contains 15 residues. V dropped 8 bases and J dropped 0 bases, with 13 bases sitting between them. The germline CDR1 and CDR2 sequences are MNHEY and SMNVEV (reference sequence). The CDR3 protein is CASGISNTNTGELFF. CDR3 bases: TGTGCCAGCGGGATTTCAAACACGAACACCGGGGAGCTGTTTTTT.

J is TRBJ1-5 and V is TRBV9, with 9 bases that match TRBD1. V lost 1 base, J lost 8 bases, and 7 bases stayed unmatched. CDR3 length: 15 amino acids. In germline, CDR1 is SGDLS, CDR2 YYNGEE. In DNA, the CDR3 is TGTGCCAGCAGCGTAACGGGACAGGGCCTGGAGCCCCAGCATTTT. It yields the protein CASSVTGQGLEPQHF.

The chain is built from TRBV4-2 and TRBJ1-1; 12 nucleotides agree with TRBD1. Germline V gene lookup returns CDR1 LGHNA and CDR2 YNFKEQ. This CDR3 contains 15 residues. V was pared by 10 bases and J by 2 bases, with 8 bases of the junction left unmatched. The CDR3: CATIPGQGANTEAFF. In DNA, the CDR3 is TGTGCCACCATACCGGGACAGGGGGCTAACACTGAAGCTTTCTTT.

This clonotype was counted many times. The rearrangement uses TRBV12-3 or TRBV12-4 and TRBJ1-6, with 9 bases that match TRBD1. The CDR3 is made up of 15 amino acids. V gave up 8 bases and J gave up 4 bases; unmatched junction bases: 6. CDR3 sequence reads: CASRTGADYNSPLHF. CDR3 coding DNA: TGTGCCAGCCGGACAGGGGCCGATTATAATTCACCCCTCCACTTT.

This clonotype was seen only a few times. The DNA for the CDR3 is TGTGCCAGCAGCTTAGGGGAGGGACCTTCACCCCTCCACTTT. Translated, it gives CASSLGEGPSPLHF. The chain is built from TRBV7-9 and TRBJ1-6; D perhaps matches TRBD1 (5 bases). Germline lookup yields CDR1 SEHNR and CDR2 FQNEAQ (reference sequence). Trimming shortened V by 1 base and J by 9 bases, and 10 bases separated the two germline ends. This CDR3 has 14 residues.

This clonotype came up a few times. CDR3 nucleotide sequence: TGTGCCAGCAGGTTGAAGCGGGGGCAACAAGAGACCCAGTACTTC. Translated: CASRLKRGQQETQYF. This rearrangement joins TRBV12-3 or TRBV12-4 to TRBJ2-5; 8 bases agree with TRBD2. The CDR3 loop spans 15 amino acids. V dropped 6 bases and J dropped 2; count of bases not matched to a gene: 8.

This clonotype was detected a few times. The rearrangement uses TRBV29-1 and TRBJ2-5; D remains unclear. This CDR3 has 14 residues. Trimming left V 4 bases short and J 5 bases short, with 17 bases between. CDR1 and CDR2 from the germline V gene are SQVTM and ANQGSEA. The CDR3 nucleotides read TGCAGCGTTGTGTCCAGACCGGCCAGGGAGACCCAGTACTTC. Translation: CSVVSRPARETQYF.

This clonotype turned up a few times. J is TRBJ2-7 and V is TRBV5-6; D call uncertain. This CDR3 region has 12 residues. The ends were cut back, 1 base at V and 7 bases at J, with 9 bases in the middle. Germline loops: CDR1 SGHDT, CDR2 YYEEEE. CDR3 in amino acids: CASSLFRREQYF. For the CDR3, the DNA is TGTGCCAGCAGCTTGTTCAGGCGGGAGCAGTACTTC.

V gene TRBV27 combines with J gene TRBJ2-7; 13 nucleotides agree with TRBD2. Germline V gene lookup returns CDR1 MNHEY and CDR2 SMNVEV (reference sequence). Unmatched junction bases numbered 10, after V lost 3 bases and J lost 2 bases. This CDR3 is built from 18 residues. DNA for the CDR3: TGTGCCAGCAGTTTCGCCGGGACTAGCGGGACCATTGCCTACGAGCAGTACTTC. Amino acid sequence: CASSFAGTSGTIAYEQYF.

This clonotype was seen at least ten times. The chain employs TRBV12-3 or TRBV12-4 and TRBJ1-1, with D tentatively TRBD1 (6 bases). CDR3 size: 12 residues. Trimming took off 6 bases at V and 5 bases at J, with 10 bases between the two ends. The CDR3 spells CASSPDRTEAFF. CDR3 coding DNA: TGTGCCAGCAGCCCGGACAGAACTGAAGCTTTCTTT.

The V call is TRBV6-1, the J call TRBJ2-1, with D maybe TRBD2 (5 bases). The length of the CDR3 is 14 residues. Germline assignment: CDR1 MNHNS and CDR2 SASEGT. Trimming removed 3 bases at V and 4 bases at J, with 10 bases between. CDR3 protein: CASSDGLIYNEQFF. In DNA, the CDR3 is TGTGCCAGCAGTGATGGACTGATTTACAATGAGCAGTTCTTC.

This clonotype was seen many times. CDR3 sequence: CASSPLGSYNEQFF. For the CDR3, the DNA is TGTGCCAGCAGCCCCCTGGGCTCCTACAATGAGCAGTTCTTC. The chain couples TRBV3-1 to TRBJ2-1; D ambiguous. CDR3 length equals 14 residues. Between the trimmed V and J ends, which lost 4 bases and 0 bases, there was a span of 7 bases. Per germline, CDR1 LGHDT and CDR2 YNNKEL (reference sequence).

This clonotype was counted ten times or more. The V and J genes are TRBV6-5 and TRBJ2-4; D unresolved. CDR1 is MNHEY and CDR2 is SVGAGI in the germline V gene. Trimming removed 2 bases at V and 1 base at J, with 6 bases between. The CDR3 extends over 14 amino acids. DNA for the CDR3: TGTGCCAGCAGTTACATAGATGCCAAAAACATTCAGTACTTC. Its protein is CASSYIDAKNIQYF.

This clonotype was picked up a small number of times. The chain employs TRBV6-1 and TRBJ1-1, with D possibly matching TRBD1 (5 bases). Trimming pared 6 bases from V and 3 bases from J, leaving 20 bases between. This CDR3 region has 16 residues. Germline V gives CDR1 MNHNS, CDR2 SASEGT. The CDR3 DNA follows: TGTGCCAGCAGCCGGGACTCTCCCCTGGTATACACTGAAGCTTTCTTT. It translates to CASSRDSPLVYTEAFF.

V gene TRBV12-3 or TRBV12-4 combines with J gene TRBJ2-2; the D is unclear. Trimming cost V 5 bases and J 6 bases, with 10 bases left between them. The CDR3 length is 13 residues. The CDR3 reads CASSPRWPGELFF. CDR3 bases: TGTGCCAGCAGTCCTAGGTGGCCCGGGGAGCTGTTTTTT.

This clonotype was seen more than once but under ten times. The J gene is TRBJ2-3, the V gene TRBV5-1; 7 positions match TRBD1. V lost 4 bases to trimming and J lost 6 bases; unmatched junction nucleotides: 11. CDR3 length: 15 amino acids. Per the germline V gene, CDR1 is SGHRS and CDR2 is YFSETQ. The CDR3 nucleotides are TGCGCCAGCAGCGGGGGACAGACCGTGGGTGATACGCAGTATTTT. It translates to CASSGGQTVGDTQYF.

This clonotype has more than one count but fewer than ten. The V gene is TRBV12-3 or TRBV12-4, the J gene TRBJ1-3; D gene uncertain. CDR3 length equals 13 residues. V shed 0 bases and J shed 10 bases, with 10 bases lying between them. The CDR3 nucleotides are TGTGCCAGCAGTTTAGCGAAATCCTCGACCATATATTTT. Its translation: CASSLAKSSTIYF.

This rearrangement joins TRBV20-1 to TRBJ2-5; possible D gene TRBD2, 7 bases. The CDR3 sequence is 13 residues long. The germline V gene encodes CDR1 DFQATT and CDR2 SNEGSKA (reference sequence). V lost 1 base and J 7 bases, leaving 13 bases between the germline ends. CDR3 sequence reads: CSARAGGRGTQYF. As DNA, the CDR3 is TGCAGTGCTAGAGCGGGGGGCCGGGGGACCCAGTACTTC.